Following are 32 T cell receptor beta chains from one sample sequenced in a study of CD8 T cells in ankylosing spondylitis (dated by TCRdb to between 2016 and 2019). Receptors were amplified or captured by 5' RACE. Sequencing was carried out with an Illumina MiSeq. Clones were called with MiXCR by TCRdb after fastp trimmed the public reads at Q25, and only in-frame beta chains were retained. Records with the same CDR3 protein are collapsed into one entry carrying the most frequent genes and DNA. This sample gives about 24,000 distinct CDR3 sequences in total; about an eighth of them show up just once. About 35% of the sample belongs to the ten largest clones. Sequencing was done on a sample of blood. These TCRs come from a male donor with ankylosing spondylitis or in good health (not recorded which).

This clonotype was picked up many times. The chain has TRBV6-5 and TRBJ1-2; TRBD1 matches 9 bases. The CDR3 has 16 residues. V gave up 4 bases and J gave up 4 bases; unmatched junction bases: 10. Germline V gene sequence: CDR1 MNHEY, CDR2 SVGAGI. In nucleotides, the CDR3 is TGTGCCAGCAGTTCGCATACCGGGACAGGGACCTATGGCTACACCTTC. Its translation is CASSSHTGTGTYGYTF.

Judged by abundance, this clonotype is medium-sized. The CDR3: CASSYDNYEQYF. The CDR3 nucleotides read TGCGCCAGCAGCTACGATAACTACGAGCAGTACTTC. The J gene is TRBJ2-7, the V gene TRBV5-1; D ambiguous. V lost 3 bases and J 3 bases, leaving 7 bases between the germline ends. The germline V gene encodes CDR1 SGHRS and CDR2 YFSETQ. The CDR3 loop spans 12 amino acids.

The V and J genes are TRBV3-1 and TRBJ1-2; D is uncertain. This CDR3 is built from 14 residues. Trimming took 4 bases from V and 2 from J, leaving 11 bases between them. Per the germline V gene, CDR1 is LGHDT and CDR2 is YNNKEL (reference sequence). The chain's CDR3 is CASSPGHLNYGYTF. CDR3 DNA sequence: TGTGCCAGCAGCCCGGGCCACCTAAACTATGGCTACACCTTC.

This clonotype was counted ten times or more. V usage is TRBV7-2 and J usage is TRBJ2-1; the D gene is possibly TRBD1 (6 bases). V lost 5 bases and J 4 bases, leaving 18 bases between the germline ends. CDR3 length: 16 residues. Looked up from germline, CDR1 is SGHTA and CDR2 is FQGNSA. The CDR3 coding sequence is TGTGCCAGCAGCATATCCACAGGGAACCTTTACAATGAGCAGTTCTTC. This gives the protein CASSISTGNLYNEQFF.

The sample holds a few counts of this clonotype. CDR3 region: CASSLHRGSTEAFF. The CDR3 coding sequence is TGTGCCAGCAGTTTACACCGGGGGAGCACTGAAGCTTTCTTT. The chain links TRBV27 to TRBJ1-1; D perhaps matches TRBD1 (5 bases). This CDR3 region has 14 residues. In germline, CDR1 is MNHEY, CDR2 SMNVEV (reference sequence). V lost 2 bases and J lost 4, with 11 bases in between.

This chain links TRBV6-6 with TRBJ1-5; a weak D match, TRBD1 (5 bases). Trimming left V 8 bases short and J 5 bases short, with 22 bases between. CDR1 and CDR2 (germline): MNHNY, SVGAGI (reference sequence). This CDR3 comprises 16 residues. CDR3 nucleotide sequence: TGTGCCAGCGGATTCCCTAGGGACGTAGAGGATCAGCCCCAGCATTTT. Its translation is CASGFPRDVEDQPQHF.

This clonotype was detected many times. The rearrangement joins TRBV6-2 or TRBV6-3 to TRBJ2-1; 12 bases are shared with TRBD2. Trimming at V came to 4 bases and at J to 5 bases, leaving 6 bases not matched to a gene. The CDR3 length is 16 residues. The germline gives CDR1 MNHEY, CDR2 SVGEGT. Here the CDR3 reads CASSSGLAGSHNEQFF. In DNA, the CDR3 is TGTGCCAGCAGTTCGGGACTAGCGGGTAGTCACAATGAGCAGTTCTTC.

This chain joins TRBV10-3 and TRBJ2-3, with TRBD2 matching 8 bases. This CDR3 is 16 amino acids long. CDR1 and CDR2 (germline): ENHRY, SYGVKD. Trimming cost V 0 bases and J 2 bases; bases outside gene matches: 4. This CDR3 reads CAISESALAATDTQYF. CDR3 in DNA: TGTGCCATCAGTGAGTCTGCACTAGCGGCCACAGATACGCAGTATTTT.

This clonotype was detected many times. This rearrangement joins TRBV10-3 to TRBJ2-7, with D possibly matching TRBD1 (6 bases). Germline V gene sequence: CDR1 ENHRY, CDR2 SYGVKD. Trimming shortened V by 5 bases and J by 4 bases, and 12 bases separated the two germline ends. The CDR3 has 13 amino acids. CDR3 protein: CAISSDDRYEQYF. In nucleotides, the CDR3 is TGTGCCATCAGTTCAGATGACAGGTACGAGCAGTACTTC.

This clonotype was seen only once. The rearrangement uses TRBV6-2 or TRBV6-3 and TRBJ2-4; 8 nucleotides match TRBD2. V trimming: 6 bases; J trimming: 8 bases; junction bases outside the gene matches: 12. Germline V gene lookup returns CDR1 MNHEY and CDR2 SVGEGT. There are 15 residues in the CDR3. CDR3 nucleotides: TGTGCCAGCAGCCCAGGACTAGCCCACCGAGACATTCAGTACTTC. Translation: CASSPGLAHRDIQYF.

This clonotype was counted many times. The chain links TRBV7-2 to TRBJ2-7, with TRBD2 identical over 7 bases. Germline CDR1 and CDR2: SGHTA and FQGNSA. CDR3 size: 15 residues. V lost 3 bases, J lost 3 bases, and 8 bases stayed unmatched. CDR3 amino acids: CASSLDGLDGYEQYF. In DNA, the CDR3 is TGTGCCAGCAGCTTGGACGGACTAGATGGCTACGAGCAGTACTTC.

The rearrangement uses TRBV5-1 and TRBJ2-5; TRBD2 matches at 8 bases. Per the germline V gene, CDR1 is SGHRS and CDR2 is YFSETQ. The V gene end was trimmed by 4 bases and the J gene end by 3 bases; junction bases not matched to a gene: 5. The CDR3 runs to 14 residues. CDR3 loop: CASSPTGGEETQYF. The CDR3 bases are TGCGCCAGCAGCCCGACGGGGGGGGAAGAGACCCAGTACTTC.

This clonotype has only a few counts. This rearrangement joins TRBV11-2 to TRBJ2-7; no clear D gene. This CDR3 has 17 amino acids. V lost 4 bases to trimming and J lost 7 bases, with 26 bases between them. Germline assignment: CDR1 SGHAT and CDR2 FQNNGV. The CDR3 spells CASSSPMASVVGPEQYV. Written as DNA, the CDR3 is TGTGCCAGCAGCTCTCCTATGGCATCCGTCGTCGGGCCAGAGCAGTACGTC.

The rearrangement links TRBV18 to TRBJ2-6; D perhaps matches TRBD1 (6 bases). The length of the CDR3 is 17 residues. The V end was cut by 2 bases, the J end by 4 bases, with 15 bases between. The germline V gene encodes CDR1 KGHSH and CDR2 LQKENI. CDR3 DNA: TGTGCCAGCTCACCAAGGACAGCCTCGGGGGGGGCCAACGTCCTGACTTTC. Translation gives CASSPRTASGGANVLTF.

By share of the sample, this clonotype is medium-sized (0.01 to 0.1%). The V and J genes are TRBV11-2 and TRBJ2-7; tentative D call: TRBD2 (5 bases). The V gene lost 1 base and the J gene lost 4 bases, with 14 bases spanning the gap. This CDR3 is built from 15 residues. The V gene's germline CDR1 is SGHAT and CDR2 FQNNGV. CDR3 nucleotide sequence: TGTGCCAGCAGCTTAGGTAACCCGGGATCGTACGAGCAGTACGTC. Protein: CASSLGNPGSYEQYV.

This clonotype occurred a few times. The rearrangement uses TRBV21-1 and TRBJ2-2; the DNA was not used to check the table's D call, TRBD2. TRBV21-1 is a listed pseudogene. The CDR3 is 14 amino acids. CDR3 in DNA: TGTGCCAGCAGCAAAGGACAAGGAGGCGGGGAGCTGTTTTTT. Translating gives CASSKGQGGGELFF.

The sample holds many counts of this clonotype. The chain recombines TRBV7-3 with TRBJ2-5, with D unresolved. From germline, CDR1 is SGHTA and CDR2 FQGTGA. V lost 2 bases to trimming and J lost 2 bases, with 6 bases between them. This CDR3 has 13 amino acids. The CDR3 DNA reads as TGTGCCAGCAGCTTAGACCCGCAAGAGACCCAGTACTTC. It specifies CASSLDPQETQYF.

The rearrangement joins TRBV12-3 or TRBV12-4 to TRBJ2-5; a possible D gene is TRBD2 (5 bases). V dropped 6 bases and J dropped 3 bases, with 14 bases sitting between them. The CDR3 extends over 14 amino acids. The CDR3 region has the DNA TGTGCCAGCAGCTTCGGACTCGAAAAAGAGACCCAGTACTTC. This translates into CASSFGLEKETQYF.

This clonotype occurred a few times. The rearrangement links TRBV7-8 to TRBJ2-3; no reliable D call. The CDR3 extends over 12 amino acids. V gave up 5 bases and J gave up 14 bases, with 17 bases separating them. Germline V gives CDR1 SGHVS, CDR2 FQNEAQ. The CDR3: CASSQGEPTAYF. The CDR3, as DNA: TGTGCCAGCAGCCAAGGAGAACCCACTGCGTATTTT.

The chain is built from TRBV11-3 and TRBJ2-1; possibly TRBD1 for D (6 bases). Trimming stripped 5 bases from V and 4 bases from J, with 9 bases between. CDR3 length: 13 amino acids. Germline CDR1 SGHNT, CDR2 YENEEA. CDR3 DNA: TGTGCCAGCAGCATGGACAGTTACAATGAGCAGTTCTTC. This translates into CASSMDSYNEQFF.

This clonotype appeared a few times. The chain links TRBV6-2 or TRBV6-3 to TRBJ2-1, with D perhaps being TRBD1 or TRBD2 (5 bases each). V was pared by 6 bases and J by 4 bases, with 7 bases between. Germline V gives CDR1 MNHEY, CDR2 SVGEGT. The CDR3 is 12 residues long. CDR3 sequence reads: CASREGYNEQFF. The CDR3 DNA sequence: TGTGCCAGCAGAGAGGGGTACAATGAGCAGTTCTTC.

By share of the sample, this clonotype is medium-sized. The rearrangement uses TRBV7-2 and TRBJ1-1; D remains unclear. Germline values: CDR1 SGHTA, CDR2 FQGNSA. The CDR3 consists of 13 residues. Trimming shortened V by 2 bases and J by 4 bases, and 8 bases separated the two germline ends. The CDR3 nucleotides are TGTGCCAGCAGCTTAACCGGTCCCACTGAAGCTTTCTTT. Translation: CASSLTGPTEAFF.

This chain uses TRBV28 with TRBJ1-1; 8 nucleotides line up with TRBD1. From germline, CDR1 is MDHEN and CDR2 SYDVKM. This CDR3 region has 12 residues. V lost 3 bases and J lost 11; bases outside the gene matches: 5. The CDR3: CASSLVTGDAFF. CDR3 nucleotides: TGTGCCAGCAGTTTGGTGACAGGGGATGCTTTCTTT.

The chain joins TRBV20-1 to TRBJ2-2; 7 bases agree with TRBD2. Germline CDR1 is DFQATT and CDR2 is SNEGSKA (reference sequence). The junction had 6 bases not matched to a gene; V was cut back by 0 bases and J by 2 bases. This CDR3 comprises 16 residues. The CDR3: CSARDAGTKNTGELFF. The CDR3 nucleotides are TGCAGTGCTAGAGACGCTGGGACTAAAAACACCGGGGAGCTGTTTTTT.

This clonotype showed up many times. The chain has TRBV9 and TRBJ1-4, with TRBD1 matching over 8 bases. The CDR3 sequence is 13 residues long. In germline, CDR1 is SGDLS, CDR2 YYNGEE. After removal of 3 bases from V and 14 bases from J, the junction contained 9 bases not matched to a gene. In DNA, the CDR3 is TGTGCCAGCAGCGCGGATGGACAGGGAGGCCTGTTTTTT. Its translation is CASSADGQGGLFF. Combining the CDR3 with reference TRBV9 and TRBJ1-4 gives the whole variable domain DSGVTQTPKHLITATGQRVTLRCSPRSGDLSVYWYQQSLDQGLQFLIQYYNGEERAKGNILERFSAQQFPDLHSELNLSSLELGDSALYFCASSADGQGGLFFGSGTQLSVL.

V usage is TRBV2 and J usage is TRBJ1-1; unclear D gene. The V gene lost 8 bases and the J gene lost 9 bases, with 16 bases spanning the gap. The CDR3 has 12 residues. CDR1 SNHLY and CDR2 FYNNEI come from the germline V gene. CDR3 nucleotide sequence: TGTGCCAGCGCGGACGAACCTAAGCAAGCTTTCTTT. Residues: CASADEPKQAFF.

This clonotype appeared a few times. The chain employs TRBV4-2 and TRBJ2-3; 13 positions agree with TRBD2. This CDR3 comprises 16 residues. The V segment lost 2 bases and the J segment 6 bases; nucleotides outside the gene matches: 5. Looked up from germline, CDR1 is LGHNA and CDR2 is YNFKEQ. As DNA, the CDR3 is TGTGCCAGCAGCCAAAGACTAGCGGGGGGCAGGGATACGCAGTATTTT. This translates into CASSQRLAGGRDTQYF.

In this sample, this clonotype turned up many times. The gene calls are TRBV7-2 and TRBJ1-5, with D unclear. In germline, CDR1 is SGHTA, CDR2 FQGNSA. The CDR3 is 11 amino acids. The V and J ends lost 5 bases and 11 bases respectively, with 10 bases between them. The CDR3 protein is CASSDGSTQHF. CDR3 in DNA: TGTGCCAGCAGCGACGGGAGTACCCAGCATTTT. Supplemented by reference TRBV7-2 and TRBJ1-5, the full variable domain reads GAGVSQSPSNKVTEKGKDVELRCDPISGHTALYWYRQSLGQGLEFLIYFQGNSAPDKSGLPSDRFSAERTGGSVSTLTIQRTQQEDSAVYLCASSDGSTQHFGDGTRLSIL.

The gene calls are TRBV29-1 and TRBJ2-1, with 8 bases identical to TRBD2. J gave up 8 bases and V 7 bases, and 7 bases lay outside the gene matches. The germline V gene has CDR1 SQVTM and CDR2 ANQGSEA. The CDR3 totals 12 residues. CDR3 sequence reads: CSGGLAGDEQFF. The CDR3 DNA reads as TGCAGCGGGGGGCTAGCGGGTGATGAGCAGTTCTTC.

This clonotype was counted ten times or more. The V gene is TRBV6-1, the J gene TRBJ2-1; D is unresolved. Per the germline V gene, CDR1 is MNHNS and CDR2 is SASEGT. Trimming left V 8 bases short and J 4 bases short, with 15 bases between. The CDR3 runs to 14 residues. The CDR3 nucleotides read TGTGCCAGCCAACGGGCCCTCGGATACAATGAGCAGTTCTTC. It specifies CASQRALGYNEQFF.

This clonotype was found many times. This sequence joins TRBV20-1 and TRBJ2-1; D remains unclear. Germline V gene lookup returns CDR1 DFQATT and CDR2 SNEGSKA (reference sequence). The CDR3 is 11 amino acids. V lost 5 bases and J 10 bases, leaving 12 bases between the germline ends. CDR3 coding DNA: TGCAGTGCTGATCGAAGTTGGGAGCAGTTCTTC. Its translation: CSADRSWEQFF.

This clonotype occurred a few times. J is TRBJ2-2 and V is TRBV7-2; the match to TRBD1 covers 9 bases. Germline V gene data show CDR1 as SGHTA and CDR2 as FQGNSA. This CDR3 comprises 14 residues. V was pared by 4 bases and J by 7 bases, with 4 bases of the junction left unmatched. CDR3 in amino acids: CASSWDREVGELFF. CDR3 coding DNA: TGTGCCAGCAGCTGGGACAGGGAGGTCGGGGAGCTGTTTTTT.